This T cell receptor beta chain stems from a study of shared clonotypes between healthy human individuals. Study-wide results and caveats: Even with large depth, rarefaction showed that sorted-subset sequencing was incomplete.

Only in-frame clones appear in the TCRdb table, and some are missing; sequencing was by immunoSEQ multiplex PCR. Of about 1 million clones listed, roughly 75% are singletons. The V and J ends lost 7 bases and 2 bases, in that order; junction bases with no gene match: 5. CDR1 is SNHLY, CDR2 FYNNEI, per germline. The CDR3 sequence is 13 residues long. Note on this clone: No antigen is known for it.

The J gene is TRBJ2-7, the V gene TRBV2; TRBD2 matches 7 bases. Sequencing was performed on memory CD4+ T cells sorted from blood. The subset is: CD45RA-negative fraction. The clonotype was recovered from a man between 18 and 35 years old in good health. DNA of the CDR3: TGTGCCAGCATTCCCGGACTAGCCTACGAGCAGTACTTC. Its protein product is CASIPGLAYEQYF.